This T cell receptor beta chain was sequenced for a study of blood T cell repertoires in COVID-19. For the study at large: There were acute and convalescent COVID-19 samples, and they came from the United States, Italy and Spain. Nucleic acid was either cDNA or gDNA, and it came from T cells, B-cell-depleted T cells, or PBMCs.

The CDR3 is 14 amino acids. Germline CDR1 and CDR2: SNHLY and FYNNEI. V shed 6 bases and J 1 base; nucleotides not matched to a gene: 3. Methods used by the authors: By means of reference gene primer amplification, nucleated cell counts were estimated. The method was immunoSEQ multiplex PCR; TCRdb's version includes in-frame clones alone and lacks a portion of them. V, J and clone size are taken as reported in that table, and D and trimming were inferred from the DNA itself. The sample lists 40,000 to 65,000 clones; approximately 86% were seen once. In its sample, this clone was seen a few times. The gene calls are TRBV2 and TRBJ1-1; 9 bases are a match to TRBD1. What was sequenced was peripheral blood. The TCR sequence derives from an older man with active COVID-19. CDR3 sequence reads: CASRRDRANTEAFF. As DNA, the CDR3 is TGTGCCAGCAGGAGGGACAGGGCGAACACTGAAGCTTTCTTT.